These T cell receptor beta chains were read from a single sample in a study of cytomegalovirus exposure and HLA in healthy donors. Profiled with immunoSEQ multiplex PCR; TCRdb holds only in-frame clones, not every one. The sample records some 200,000 clones, about 90% being singletons. Material for sequencing was PBMCs. The receptors shown here come from a girl under two years old in good health and CMV-seronegative. Both conserved end residues are part of each CDR3. The D gene is left open where the match is weak. Clone size appears in some rows only: once, few, many, or a class for an expanded clone.

TGTGCCTGGAGTTTATCAGGGGGCTTCTACGAGCAGTACTTC | CAWSLSGGFYEQYF | 14 | TRBD1 | TRBJ2-7 | - | TRBV30
TGTGCCTGGAGAGGTAGCGGGGGGTCCAAAAACATTCAGTACTTC | CAWRGSGGSKNIQYF | 15 | TRBD2 | TRBJ2-4 | - | TRBV30
TGTGCCAGCAGTTACGGAGGACAGGCCTACGAGCAGTACTTC | CASSYGGQAYEQYF | 14 | TRBD1 | TRBJ2-7 | - | TRBV6-6
TGTGCCAGCAGCTTCTTGTCGACGGGATACTCTGGAAACACCATATATTTT | CASSFLSTGYSGNTIYF | 17 | - | TRBJ1-3 | - | TRBV5-8
TGTGCCTGGAGTGTACCGAGTGTAACCCAGGATAGCAATCAGCCCCAGCATTTT | CAWSVPSVTQDSNQPQHF | 18 | - | TRBJ1-5 | once | TRBV30
TGTGCCAGCTCACCAAAAGCCCCCACAGATACGCAGTATTTT | CASSPKAPTDTQYF | 14 | - | TRBJ2-3 | - | TRBV18
TGTGCCAGTAGTATCAGGGGGCGCAGCTATGGCTACACCTTC | CASSIRGRSYGYTF | 14 | TRBD1 | TRBJ1-2 | - | TRBV19
TGCGCCAGCAGCTCATACGGGACTACCGACAATGAGCAGTTCTTC | CASSSYGTTDNEQFF | 15 | TRBD2 | TRBJ2-1 | - | TRBV5-1
TGTGCCAGCAGCCAAGAGGTGCGCGGGAGCTACGAGCAGTACTTC | CASSQEVRGSYEQYF | 15 | TRBD2 | TRBJ2-7 | once | TRBV4-2
TGTGCCAGCAGTTACTCGGTTTCTAGCGGGAGAAACGAGCAGTACTTC | CASSYSVSSGRNEQYF | 16 | TRBD2 | TRBJ2-7 | - | TRBV6-5
TGCGCCAGCAGCCGTGGTAGGCTAGCGGGGCTCTACGAGCAGTACTTC | CASSRGRLAGLYEQYF | 16 | TRBD2 | TRBJ2-7 | - | TRBV4-1
TGTGCCAGCAGTTTATACCCAGCGGGGGGCTCCTACGAGCAGTACTTC | CASSLYPAGGSYEQYF | 16 | TRBD2 | TRBJ2-7 | few | TRBV27
TGTGCCAGCAGCTTAGTGGCGCTAGCGGGCTCCTACAATGAGCAGTTCTTC | CASSLVALAGSYNEQFF | 17 | TRBD2 | TRBJ2-1 | - | TRBV13
TGCGCCAGCAGCCAAGTGGGGGGTCCCGGACAGGGGGTGAGGACCGGGGAGCTGTTTTTT | CASSQVGGPGQGVRTGELFF | 20 | TRBD1 | TRBJ2-2 | - | TRBV4-3
TGTGCCAGCAACCTAGCGGGGGGAAACAATGAGCAGTTCTTC | CASNLAGGNNEQFF | 14 | TRBD2 | TRBJ2-1 | once | TRBV27
TGCGCCAGCAGCTTGAAGGGGCGAGAGACCCAGTACTTC | CASSLKGRETQYF | 13 | - | TRBJ2-5 | - | TRBV5-1
TGTGCCAGCAGCTTAGTGGCCAACACAGGGTACTATGGCTACACCTTC | CASSLVANTGYYGYTF | 16 | - | TRBJ1-2 | - | TRBV5-4
TGTGCCTGGTCAGTCGGAGAAAATCATAGAGAGACCCAGTACTTC | CAWSVGENHRETQYF | 15 | - | TRBJ2-5 | - | TRBV30
TGTGCCAGCAGCCCAACGACAGGGTTGTACGAGCAGTACTTC | CASSPTTGLYEQYF | 14 | TRBD1 | TRBJ2-7 | - | TRBV5-5
TGTGCCAGCAGCTTAGCAGGTGGCAGGGCCACTGAAGCTTTCTTT | CASSLAGGRATEAFF | 15 | - | TRBJ1-1 | - | TRBV7-9
TGTGCCAGCTCACGGATGGGCGTATCCAATGAGCAGTTCTTC | CASSRMGVSNEQFF | 14 | - | TRBJ2-1 | - | TRBV18
TGTGCCTGGAGTACAATGGTTCCGGGGGGTCAAGCTTTCTTT | CAWSTMVPGGQAFF | 14 | - | TRBJ1-1 | - | TRBV30
TGTGCCAGCAGGGCCTCAGGGGATGGGTCACCCCTCCACTTT | CASRASGDGSPLHF | 14 | - | TRBJ1-6 | once | TRBV6-5
TGTGCCAGCAGCTTAGCGGGCGGGGTGGGGACTAATCAGCCCCAGCATTTT | CASSLAGGVGTNQPQHF | 17 | - | TRBJ1-5 | - | TRBV7-9
TGTGCCAGCACAGGAGGCCGACAGGTCACCGGGGAGCTGTTTTTT | CASTGGRQVTGELFF | 15 | - | TRBJ2-2 | - | TRBV27
TGTGCCAGCAGTGAACGCGACAGGGCCGACGCTAACTATGGCTACACCTTC | CASSERDRADANYGYTF | 17 | TRBD1 | TRBJ1-2 | - | TRBV6-1
TGTGCCATCAGTGAGTCGGGGGGGAGCTATGGCTACACCTTC | CAISESGGSYGYTF | 14 | - | TRBJ1-2 | - | TRBV10-3
TGCGCCAGCAGTGGATTTAACAGGGGCGGAGAGACCCAGTACTTC | CASSGFNRGGETQYF | 15 | TRBD1 | TRBJ2-5 | - | TRBV10-2
TGTGCCAGCAGCACTAGCGGGGGGGGAAATAAGCAGTACTTC | CASSTSGGGNKQYF | 14 | TRBD2 | TRBJ2-7 | - | TRBV13
TGTGCCAGCAGCCAGGGCCTAAACAATGAGCAGTTCTTC | CASSQGLNNEQFF | 13 | - | TRBJ2-1 | once | TRBV7-2
TGTGCCAGCTCAACCAGACTAGCGGTACAAGAGACCCAGTACTTC | CASSTRLAVQETQYF | 15 | TRBD2 | TRBJ2-5 | - | TRBV18
TGTGCCAGCAGCTTAGGCCCGGGACTAGGGTTCACAGATACGCAGTATTTT | CASSLGPGLGFTDTQYF | 17 | TRBD2 | TRBJ2-3 | - | TRBV7-7
TGCGCCAGCAGCCGACTAAAAGCCAGGCCCGGCCCCTCCTACAATGAGCAGTTCTTC | CASSRLKARPGPSYNEQFF | 19 | - | TRBJ2-1 | - | TRBV23-1
TGCGCCAGCAGCTTGTTGTCTTGGGGGCTCGGGGAGACCCAGTACTTC | CASSLLSWGLGETQYF | 16 | - | TRBJ2-5 | - | TRBV5-1
TGCGCCAGCAGACCCGGGACTAGCGGTTACAATGAGCAGTTCTTC | CASRPGTSGYNEQFF | 15 | TRBD2 | TRBJ2-1 | - | TRBV5-1
TGTGCCAGCAGCCCACCAACAGGGGCGGACACCGGGGAGCTGTTTTTT | CASSPPTGADTGELFF | 16 | TRBD1 | TRBJ2-2 | - | TRBV5-6
TGTGCCATCAGTGAGGAGGGACTAGCGGCGAACACCGGGGAGCTGTTTTTT | CAISEEGLAANTGELFF | 17 | TRBD2 | TRBJ2-2 | - | TRBV10-3
TGTGCCAGCTTCGTGGGGGACAGGGTCTACAATGAGCAGTTCTTC | CASFVGDRVYNEQFF | 15 | TRBD1 | TRBJ2-1 | - | TRBV7-2
TGTGCCAGCAGCTTAGGGCAGGGGCTAAATGAAAAACTGTTTTTT | CASSLGQGLNEKLFF | 15 | - | TRBJ1-4 | - | TRBV7-8
TGTGCCAGCAGCTTAGATTGGGCGGGAGTAAGTGAGCAGTTCTTC | CASSLDWAGVSEQFF | 15 | TRBD2 | TRBJ2-1 | - | TRBV7-2
TGTGCCAGCGGGCTCGAGGGTTTTAACTATGGCTACACCTTC | CASGLEGFNYGYTF | 14 | - | TRBJ1-2 | - | TRBV6-1
TGTGCCAGCAGCTTAAGGGCGGGCAGCAATTACGAGCAGTACTTC | CASSLRAGSNYEQYF | 15 | - | TRBJ2-7 | - | TRBV7-3
TGTGCCACCAGCAGAGACAGGGCCCACACTGAAGCTTTCTTT | CATSRDRAHTEAFF | 14 | - | TRBJ1-1 | - | TRBV15
TGTGCCAGCTCGACTAGCGGGAGGGCCAACCCTCCTTCATTCACAGATACGCAGTATTTT | CASSTSGRANPPSFTDTQYF | 20 | TRBD2 | TRBJ2-3 | once | TRBV9